This entry lists 21 T cell receptor beta chains sequenced from one sample in a study of CD8 T cells in ankylosing spondylitis. Study-wide findings and caveats: Ankylosing spondylitis blood seemed to carry a telltale TCR beta motif made of roughly eight highly homologous variants.

No antigen is known for these receptors. A single record per CDR3 protein comes from TCRdb applying MiXCR to the 5' RACE reads. The profile shows about 330,000 distinct CDR3 sequences, roughly 8% of them singletons. The sequencing input was blood, either unsorted or a sorted T cell fraction (not recorded which). These receptors all stem from a male donor with ankylosing spondylitis.

The CDR3: CASSLSQVPNYGYTF. As DNA, the CDR3 is TGTGCCAGCAGCTTGAGTCAGGTCCCTAACTATGGCTACACCTTC. This chain links TRBV5-5 with TRBJ1-2; D gene uncertain. Deletions cut 1 base from V and 0 bases from J, with 10 bases between. Germline V CDR1 and CDR2: SGHKS, YYEKEE (reference sequence). This CDR3 has 15 residues.

The gene calls are TRBV29-1 and TRBJ2-6, with D maybe TRBD2 (5 bases). The germline CDR1 and CDR2 sequences are SQVTM and ANQGSEA. The CDR3 sequence is 13 residues long. The V end was cut by 6 bases, the J end by 4 bases, with 10 bases between. CDR3 nucleotides: TGCAGCGTGAGGGTGATCGGGGCCAACGTCCTGACTTTC. Its translation is CSVRVIGANVLTF.

Only a few counts were recorded for this clonotype. The V call is TRBV5-1, the J call TRBJ2-1; D not certain. V was pared by 1 base and J by 5 bases, with 13 bases between. The CDR3 contains 15 residues. Germline assignment: CDR1 SGHRS and CDR2 YFSETQ. This CDR3 reads CASSLTTHPDNEQFF. As DNA, the CDR3 is TGCGCCAGCAGCTTGACAACGCATCCGGACAATGAGCAGTTCTTC. Supplemented by reference TRBV5-1 and TRBJ2-1, the full variable domain reads KAGVTQTPRYLIKTRGQQVTLSCSPISGHRSVSWYQQTPGQGLQFLFEYFSETQRNKGNFPGRFSGRQFSNSRSEMNVSTLELGDSALYLCASSLTTHPDNEQFFGPGTRLTVL.

This clonotype was seen repeatedly, ten times or more. V usage is TRBV12-3 or TRBV12-4 and J usage is TRBJ2-1; D is ambiguous. The CDR3 has 12 amino acids. Trimming removed 6 bases at V and 5 bases at J, with 8 bases between. CDR3: CASSPRNNEQFF. The CDR3 DNA follows: TGTGCCAGCAGCCCGCGGAACAATGAGCAGTTCTTC.

The gene calls are TRBV5-1 and TRBJ2-1, with D maybe TRBD2 (5 bases). Trimming cost V 1 base and J 5 bases, with 13 bases left between them. The CDR3 runs 15 residues. CDR1 and CDR2 from the germline V gene are SGHRS and YFSETQ. DNA for the CDR3: TGCGCCAGCAGCTTGAATGGAGAGGGCAACAATGAGCAGTTCTTC. It codes for CASSLNGEGNNEQFF.

The rearrangement uses TRBV7-2 and TRBJ1-2; D possibly corresponds to TRBD1 (5 bases). Germline assignment: CDR1 SGHTA and CDR2 FQGNSA. The germline V and J ends were trimmed by 4 bases and 4 bases, with 13 bases remaining between them. The CDR3 consists of 14 residues. The CDR3 is CASSWGGRGYGYTF. As DNA, the CDR3 is TGTGCCAGCAGCTGGGGAGGAAGGGGCTATGGCTACACCTTC. The full variable domain, its missing parts supplied by reference TRBV7-2 and TRBJ1-2, is GAGVSQSPSNKVTEKGKDVELRCDPISGHTALYWYRQSLGQGLEFLIYFQGNSAPDKSGLPSDRFSAERTGGSVSTLTIQRTQQEDSAVYLCASSWGGRGYGYTFGSGTRLTVV.

This clonotype was observed a handful of times. V and J are TRBV20-1 and TRBJ2-1; 9 positions agree with TRBD2. Germline lookup yields CDR1 DFQATT and CDR2 SNEGSKA (reference sequence). CDR3 length equals 16 residues. After removal of 3 bases from V and 8 bases from J, the junction contained 14 bases not matched to a gene. The CDR3 bases are TGCAGTGCTAGTAGCGGGAGAGGCCGAAGCGGGGATGAGCAGTTCTTC. It yields the protein CSASSGRGRSGDEQFF.

This chain joins TRBV18 and TRBJ2-1; D perhaps matches TRBD2 (6 bases). CDR1 and CDR2 from the germline V gene are KGHSH and LQKENI. The CDR3 spans 15 residues. Between the trimmed V and J ends, which lost 3 bases and 7 bases, there was a span of 16 bases. The CDR3 sequence: CASSPLRDSRNEQFF. Written as DNA, the CDR3 is TGTGCCAGCTCACCCCTCCGGGACTCCCGGAATGAGCAGTTCTTC.

This clonotype was observed a few times. The chain carries TRBV5-5 and TRBJ2-7; TRBD2 matches 7 bases. V lost 0 bases and J lost 4; bases outside the gene matches: 10. In germline, CDR1 is SGHKS, CDR2 YYEKEE (reference sequence). The length of the CDR3 is 16 residues. CDR3 region: CASSLAGGGPLYEQYF. In DNA, the CDR3 is TGTGCCAGCAGCTTGGCGGGGGGAGGCCCGCTGTACGAGCAGTACTTC.

This clonotype was observed a handful of times. The chain has TRBV29-1 and TRBJ2-6; tentatively, D is TRBD2 (5 bases). Per the germline V gene, CDR1 is SQVTM and CDR2 is ANQGSEA. CDR3 size: 12 residues. The CDR3 loop is CTAGAGANVLTF. CDR3 nucleotide sequence: TGCACCGCCGGGGCTGGGGCCAACGTCCTGACTTTC.

The sample holds a few counts of this clonotype. This chain links TRBV25-1 with TRBJ2-7; either TRBD1 or TRBD2 may supply D (5 bases each). Germline CDR1 and CDR2: MGHDK and SYGVNS. V was trimmed by 0 bases and J by 6 bases, leaving 18 bases between them. CDR3 length: 16 amino acids. CDR3 DNA sequence: TGTGCCAGCAGTGAATACTGGGGGTCACGGAGTCCCGAGCAGTACTTC. This sequence encodes CASSEYWGSRSPEQYF.

There are a few counts of this clonotype. The J gene is TRBJ1-5, the V gene TRBV4-2, with D possibly TRBD1 on 6 matching bases. Germline CDR1 and CDR2: LGHNA and YNFKEQ. There are 15 residues in the CDR3. V was shortened by 4 bases and J by 5 bases, with 15 bases between the two germline ends. The CDR3 region is CASSLQDSYYQPQHF. The CDR3 DNA reads as TGTGCCAGCAGCCTCCAGGACAGCTATTATCAGCCCCAGCATTTT.

The table lists this clonotype with a count of one. This may arise from a read error, as a much more abundant clone is one base away. The conserved closing phenylalanine or tryptophan is absent in this CDR3, likely reflecting a read error. CDR3 bases: TGTGCCAGCATTTCCGAAAACATTCAGTACATC. It encodes CASISENIQYI. The V gene is TRBV28, the J gene TRBJ2-4; D is unresolved. This CDR3 contains 11 residues. The V gene's germline CDR1 is MDHEN and CDR2 SYDVKM. V was cut by 7 bases and J by 5 bases, with 6 bases left in between.

Ten or more counts support this clonotype. V usage is TRBV7-8 and J usage is TRBJ1-2; 7 nucleotides line up with TRBD1. The CDR3 covers 14 residues. V lost 3 bases and J lost 5; bases outside the gene matches: 6. The germline V gene has CDR1 SGHVS and CDR2 FQNEAQ. The CDR3 nucleotides read TGTGCCAGCAGCTTGGACAGGTTACCTTATGGCTACACCTTC. This encodes CASSLDRLPYGYTF.

This clonotype was counted between two and nine times. V is TRBV20-1 and J is TRBJ2-3; the match to TRBD2 covers 9 bases. Trimming removed 0 bases from V and 8 bases from J; junction bases left unmatched: 6. CDR1 DFQATT and CDR2 SNEGSKA come from the germline V gene (reference sequence). The CDR3 length is 14 residues. In DNA form, the CDR3 reads TGCAGTGCTAGAGATCCCGGGACTAGCTCTACGCAGTATTTT. It is translated as CSARDPGTSSTQYF.

This clonotype was seen more than once but under ten times. J is TRBJ2-1 and V is TRBV7-8, with D possibly TRBD2 on 5 matching bases. Germline CDR1 and CDR2: SGHVS and FQNEAQ. V was shortened by 1 base and J by 2 bases, with 6 bases between the two germline ends. The CDR3 runs to 14 residues. The CDR3 region has the DNA TGTGCCAGCAGCTTAGGACTACCCTACAATGAGCAGTTCTTC. This codes for CASSLGLPYNEQFF.

Worth noting for this clonotype: The DNA is omitted, as the CDR3 cannot be located on it reliably, and the CDR3 follows TCRdb's listing. The J gene is TRBJ2-1, the V gene TRBV5-6; TRBD1 is taken as the D call from the table, unchecked against the DNA. The germline V gene has CDR1 SGHDT and CDR2 YYEEEE. The length of the CDR3 is 14 amino acids, counting both ends. The CDR3 spells CASSFVGQGALLFF.

This clonotype was seen more than once but under ten times. The chain links TRBV29-1 to TRBJ2-1; TRBD1 aligns across 9 bases. V was pared by 7 bases and J by 1 base, with 11 bases of the junction left unmatched. The germline CDR1 and CDR2 sequences are SQVTM and ANQGSEA. The CDR3 extends over 16 amino acids. CDR3 in amino acids: CSGYTWTGESYNEQFF. CDR3 DNA: TGCAGCGGCTACACATGGACAGGGGAATCCTACAATGAGCAGTTCTTC.

V gene TRBV27 combines with J gene TRBJ2-1, with D maybe TRBD2 (6 bases). V lost 2 bases, J lost 9 bases, and 17 bases lay in between. Looked up from germline, CDR1 is MNHEY and CDR2 is SMNVEV (reference sequence). CDR3 size: 15 residues. This chain's CDR3 is CASSLGPGEGSEQFF. The CDR3 nucleotides are TGTGCCAGCAGTTTAGGTCCGGGAGAGGGAAGTGAGCAGTTCTTC.

This clonotype was seen many times. This CDR3 reads CSGDRGPYNEQFF. The CDR3 bases are TGCAGCGGGGACAGGGGGCCATACAATGAGCAGTTCTTC. The chain links TRBV29-1 to TRBJ2-1; TRBD1 agrees at 12 bases. From germline, CDR1 is SQVTM and CDR2 ANQGSEA. The CDR3 sequence is 13 residues long. J was trimmed by 4 bases and V by 7 bases; bases with no gene match: 2.

The table lists this clonotype with many counts. This chain links TRBV29-1 with TRBJ2-1; TRBD1 matches 10 bases. The CDR3 contains 13 residues. CDR1 is SQVTM and CDR2 is ANQGSEA in the germline V gene. Losses at the gene ends were 6 bases for V and 7 bases for J; bases not matched to a gene: 6. In nucleotides, the CDR3 is TGCAGCGTGGACAGGGGGTTAAGGAATGAGCAGTTCTTC. Its translation: CSVDRGLRNEQFF.